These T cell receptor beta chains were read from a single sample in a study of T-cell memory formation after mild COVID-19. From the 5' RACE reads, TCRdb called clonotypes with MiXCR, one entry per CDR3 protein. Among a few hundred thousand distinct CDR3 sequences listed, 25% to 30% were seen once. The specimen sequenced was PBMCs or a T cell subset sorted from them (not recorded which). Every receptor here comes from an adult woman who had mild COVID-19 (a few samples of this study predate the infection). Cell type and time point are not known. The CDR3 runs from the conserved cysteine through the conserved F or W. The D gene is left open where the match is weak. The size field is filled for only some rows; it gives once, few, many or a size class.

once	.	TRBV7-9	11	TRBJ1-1	CASSLWDGAFF	TGTGCCAGCAGCTTATGGGATGGAGCTTTCTTT
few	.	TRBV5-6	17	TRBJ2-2	CASSSPDRSANTGELFF	TGTGCCAGCAGCTCACCGGACAGAAGCGCGAACACCGGGGAGCTGTTTTTT
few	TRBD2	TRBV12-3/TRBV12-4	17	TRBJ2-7	CASSLRRGSGRAYEQYF	TGTGCCAGCAGTTTACGAAGGGGCAGCGGGAGGGCCTACGAGCAGTACTTC
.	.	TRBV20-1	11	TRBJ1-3	CSASAGNTIYF	TGCAGTGCTTCAGCTGGAAACACCATATATTTT
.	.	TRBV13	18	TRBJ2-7	CASSLAPLGEENTYEQYF	TGTGCCAGCAGCTTAGCCCCGTTGGGGGAGGAAAATACCTACGAGCAGTACTTC
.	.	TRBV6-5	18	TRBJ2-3	CASSYSMAVSFSTDTQYF	TGTGCCAGCAGTTACTCGATGGCAGTATCCTTTAGCACAGATACGCAGTATTTT
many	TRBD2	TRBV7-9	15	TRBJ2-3	CASSLASGSTDTQYF	TGTGCCAGCAGCTTAGCTAGCGGGAGCACAGATACGCAGTATTTT
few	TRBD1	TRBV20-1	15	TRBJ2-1	CSARDRDRPLPEQFF	TGCAGTGCTAGAGACCGGGACAGACCTCTACCCGAGCAGTTCTTC
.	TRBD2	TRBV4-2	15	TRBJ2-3	CASRASGVNLDTQYF	TGTGCCAGCCGAGCTAGCGGGGTGAACTTAGATACGCAGTATTTT
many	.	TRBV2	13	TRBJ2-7	CASSRPGAYEQYF	TGTGCCAGCTCCCGACCAGGAGCCTACGAGCAGTACTTC
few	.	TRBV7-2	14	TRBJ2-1	CASSPQTAYNEQFF	TGTGCCAGCAGCCCTCAGACCGCCTACAATGAGCAGTTCTTC
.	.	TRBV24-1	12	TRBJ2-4	CATRGPKNIQYF	TGTGCCACCCGAGGGCCTAAAAACATTCAGTACTTC
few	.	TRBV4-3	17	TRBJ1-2	CASSQEGYSLANYGYTF	TGCGCCAGCAGCCAAGAGGGGTACTCTTTAGCTAACTATGGCTACACCTTC
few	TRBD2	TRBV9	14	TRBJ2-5	CATNSGAPRETQYF	TGTGCCACCAATAGCGGGGCACCGAGGGAGACCCAGTACTTC
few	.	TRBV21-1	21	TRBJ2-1	CASTRISGLAGGPRSENEQFF	TGTGCCAGCACCAGAATCTCGGGACTAGCGGGAGGGCCAAGGTCGGAGAATGAGCAGTTCTTC
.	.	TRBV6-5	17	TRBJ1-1	CASSYSRGAGGATEAFF	TGTGCCAGCAGTTACTCGAGAGGGGCTGGTGGGGCCACTGAAGCTTTCTTT
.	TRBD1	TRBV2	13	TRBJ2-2	CASRTGVRGELFF	TGTGCCAGCAGGACAGGGGTCCGCGGGGAGCTGTTTTTT
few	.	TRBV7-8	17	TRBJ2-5	CASSSRVRGPYQETQYF	TGTGCCAGCAGCTCCCGCGTAAGGGGACCCTACCAAGAGACCCAGTACTTC
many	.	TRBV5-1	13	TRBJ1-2	CASSLEGSYGYTF	TGTGCCAGCAGCTTAGAGGGGAGCTATGGCTACACCTTC
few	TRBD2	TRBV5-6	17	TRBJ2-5	CASSAGTSGGPQETQYF	TGTGCCAGCAGCGCGGGGACTAGCGGGGGACCCCAAGAGACCCAGTACTTC
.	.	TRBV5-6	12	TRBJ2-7	CASGADTYEQYF	TGTGCCAGCGGCGCCGATACCTACGAGCAGTACTTC
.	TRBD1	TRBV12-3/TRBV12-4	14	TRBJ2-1	CASLTGDFYNEQFF	TGTGCCAGCCTAACAGGGGATTTCTACAATGAGCAGTTCTTC
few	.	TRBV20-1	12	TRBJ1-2	CSAEVGSDGYTF	TGCAGTGCAGAGGTTGGGAGCGATGGCTACACCTTC
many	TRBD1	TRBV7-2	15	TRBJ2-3	CASRSHRTGADTQYF	TGTGCCAGCAGATCGCACAGAACAGGGGCAGATACGCAGTATTTT
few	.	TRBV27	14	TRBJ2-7	CASSLRQGAGEQYF	TGTGCCAGCAGTTTAAGACAGGGAGCGGGGGAGCAGTACTTC
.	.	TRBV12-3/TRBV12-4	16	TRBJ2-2	CASSSRSGKNTGELFF	TGTGCCAGCAGTTCGCGTAGTGGGAAGAACACCGGGGAGCTGTTTTTT
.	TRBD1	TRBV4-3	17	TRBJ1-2	CASSQDRGRTGRYGYTF	TGCGCCAGCAGCCAAGATCGGGGGAGGACAGGCCGCTATGGCTACACCTTC
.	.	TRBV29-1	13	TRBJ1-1	CSVKPRRDTEAFF	TGCAGCGTTAAGCCCCGGAGGGACACTGAAGCTTTCTTT
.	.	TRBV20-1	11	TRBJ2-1	CSATQGREQFF	TGCAGTGCAACACAGGGAAGGGAGCAGTTCTTC
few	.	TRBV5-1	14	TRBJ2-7	CASRGGRSSMEQYF	TGCGCCAGCAGGGGGGGCCGATCTTCGATGGAGCAGTACTTC
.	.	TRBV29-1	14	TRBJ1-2	CSVAPRNLNYGYTF	TGCAGCGTTGCCCCGAGAAACTTGAACTATGGCTACACCTTC
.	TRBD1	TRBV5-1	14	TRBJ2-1	CASSLTGGSNEQFF	TGCGCCAGCAGCCTGACAGGGGGCTCGAATGAGCAGTTCTTC
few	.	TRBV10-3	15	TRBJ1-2	CAISESGGRGYGYTF	TGTGCCATCAGTGAGTCGGGGGGGCGCGGCTATGGCTACACCTTC
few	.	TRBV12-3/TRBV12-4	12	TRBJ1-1	CASSLVSAEAFF	TGTGCCAGCAGTTTAGTCTCCGCTGAAGCTTTCTTT
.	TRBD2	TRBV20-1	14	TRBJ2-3	CSARSLAGGLLQYF	TGCAGTGCTAGATCCCTAGCGGGAGGGCTGTTGCAGTATTTT
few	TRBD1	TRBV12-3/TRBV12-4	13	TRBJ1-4	CASKGGAREKLFF	TGTGCCAGTAAAGGGGGCGCGAGAGAAAAACTGTTTTTT
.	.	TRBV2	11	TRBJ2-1	CASTLAGEQFF	TGTGCCAGCACTCTCGCGGGTGAGCAGTTCTTC
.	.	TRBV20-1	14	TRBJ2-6	CSALWASGANVLTF	TGCAGTGCTCTCTGGGCGTCTGGGGCCAACGTCCTGACTTTC
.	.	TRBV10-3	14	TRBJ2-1	CAISEGRDYNEQFF	TGTGCCATCAGTGAAGGGCGGGACTACAATGAGCAGTTCTTC
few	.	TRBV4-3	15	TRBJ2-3	CASSQDGLGTDTQYF	TGCGCCAGCAGCCAAGATGGGTTGGGCACAGATACGCAGTATTTT
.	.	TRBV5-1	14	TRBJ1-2	CASRLSDRDYGYTF	TGCGCCAGCCGCCTATCCGATCGGGACTATGGCTACACCTTC
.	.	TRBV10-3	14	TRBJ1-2	CAISAEGSNYGYTF	TGTGCCATCAGTGCGGAGGGGTCGAACTATGGCTACACCTTC
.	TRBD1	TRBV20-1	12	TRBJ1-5	CSMGTGEQPKHF	TGCAGTATGGGGACAGGGGAGCAGCCCAAGCATTTT